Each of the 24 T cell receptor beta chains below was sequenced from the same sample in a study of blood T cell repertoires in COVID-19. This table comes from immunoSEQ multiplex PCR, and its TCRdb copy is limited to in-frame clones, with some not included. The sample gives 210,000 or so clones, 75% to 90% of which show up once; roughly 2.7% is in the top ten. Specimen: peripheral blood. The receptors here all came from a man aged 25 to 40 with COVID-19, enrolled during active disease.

The DNA for the CDR3 is TGCGCCAGCAGCTTAGGACAGGTCCGAACAACTAATGAAAAACTGTTTTTT. Protein product: CASSLGQVRTTNEKLFF. The rearrangement joins TRBV5-1 to TRBJ1-4; 7 positions agree with TRBD1. Germline-derived CDR1 and CDR2 are SGHRS and YFSETQ. CDR3 length: 17 residues. The J segment lost 0 bases and the V segment lost 2 bases, leaving 7 bases of the junction unmatched.

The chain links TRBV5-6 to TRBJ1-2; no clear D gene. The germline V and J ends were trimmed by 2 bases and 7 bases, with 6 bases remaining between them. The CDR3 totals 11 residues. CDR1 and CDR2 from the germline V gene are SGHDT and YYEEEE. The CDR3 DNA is TGTGCCAGCAGCTTCGGGGTTGGCTACACCTTC. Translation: CASSFGVGYTF. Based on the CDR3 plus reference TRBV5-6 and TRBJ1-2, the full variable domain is DAGVTQSPTHLIKTRGQQVTLRCSPKSGHDTVSWYQQALGQGPQFIFQYYEEEERQRGNFPDRFSGHQFPNYSSELNVNALLLGDSALYLCASSFGVGYTFGSGTRLTVV.

Here the CDR3 reads CASRLGDTQENTEAFF. The CDR3 DNA follows: TGTGCCAGTAGGCTTGGGGACACACAAGAGAACACTGAAGCTTTCTTT. The V gene is TRBV19, the J gene TRBJ1-1, with a weak D call TRBD1 (6 bases). This CDR3 is 16 amino acids long. Germline V CDR1 and CDR2: LNHDA, SQIVND (reference sequence). V lost 6 bases and J 1 base, leaving 18 bases between the germline ends.

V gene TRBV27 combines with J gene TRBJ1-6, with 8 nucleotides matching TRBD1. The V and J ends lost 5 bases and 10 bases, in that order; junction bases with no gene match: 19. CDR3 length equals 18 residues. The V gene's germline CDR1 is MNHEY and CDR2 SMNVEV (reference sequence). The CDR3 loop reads CASSAHFGAGGAGSPLHF. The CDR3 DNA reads TGTGCCAGCAGTGCCCATTTCGGGGCAGGGGGCGCGGGATCACCCCTCCACTTT.

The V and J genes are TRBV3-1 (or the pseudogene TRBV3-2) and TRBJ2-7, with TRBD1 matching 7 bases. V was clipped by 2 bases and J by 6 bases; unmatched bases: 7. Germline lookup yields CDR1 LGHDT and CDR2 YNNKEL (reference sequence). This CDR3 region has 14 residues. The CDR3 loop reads CASSQNRGSGEQYF. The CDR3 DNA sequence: TGTGCCAGCAGCCAAAACAGGGGAAGTGGCGAGCAGTACTTC.

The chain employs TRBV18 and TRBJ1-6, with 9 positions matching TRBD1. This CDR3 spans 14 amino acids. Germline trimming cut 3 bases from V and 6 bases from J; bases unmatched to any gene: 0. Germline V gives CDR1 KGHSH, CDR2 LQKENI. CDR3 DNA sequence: TGTGCCAGCTCACCGGGACAGGGTAATTCACCCCTCCACTTT. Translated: CASSPGQGNSPLHF.

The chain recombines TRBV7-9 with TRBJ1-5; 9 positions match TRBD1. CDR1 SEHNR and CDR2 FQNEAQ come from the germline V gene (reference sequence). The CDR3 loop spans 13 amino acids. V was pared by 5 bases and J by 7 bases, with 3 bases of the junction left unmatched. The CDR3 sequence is CASSGTGIQPQHF. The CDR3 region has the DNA TGTGCCAGCAGCGGGACAGGGATACAGCCCCAGCATTTT.

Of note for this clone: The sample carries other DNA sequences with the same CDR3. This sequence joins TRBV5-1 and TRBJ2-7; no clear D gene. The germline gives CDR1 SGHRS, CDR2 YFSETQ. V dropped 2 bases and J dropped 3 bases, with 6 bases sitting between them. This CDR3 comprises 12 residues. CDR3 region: CASSFSGYEQYF. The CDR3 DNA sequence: TGCGCCAGCAGCTTCTCCGGCTACGAGCAGTACTTC.

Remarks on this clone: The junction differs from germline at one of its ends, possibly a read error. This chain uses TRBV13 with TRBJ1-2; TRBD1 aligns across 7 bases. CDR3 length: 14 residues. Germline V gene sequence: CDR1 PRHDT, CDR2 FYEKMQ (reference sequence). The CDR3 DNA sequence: TGTGCCAGCAGCGGTGTCCCGGGACAGCCAATTCAATTCTTC. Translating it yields CASSGVPGQPIQFF.

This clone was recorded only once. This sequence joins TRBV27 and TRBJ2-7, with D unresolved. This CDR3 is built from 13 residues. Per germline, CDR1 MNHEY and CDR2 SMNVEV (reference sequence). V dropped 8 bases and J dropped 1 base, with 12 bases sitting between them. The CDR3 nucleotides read TGTGCCAGCTCCGTCAGAGGATCCTACGAGCAGTACTTC. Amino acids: CASSVRGSYEQYF.

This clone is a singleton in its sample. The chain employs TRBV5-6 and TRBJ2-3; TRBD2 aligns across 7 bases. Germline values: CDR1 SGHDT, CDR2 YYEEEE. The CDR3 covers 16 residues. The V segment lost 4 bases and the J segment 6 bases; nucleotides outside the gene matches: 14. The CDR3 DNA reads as TGTGCCAGCAGCCCCCGGGGAGGGTTTGTTCTGGATACGCAGTATTTT. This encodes CASSPRGGFVLDTQYF.

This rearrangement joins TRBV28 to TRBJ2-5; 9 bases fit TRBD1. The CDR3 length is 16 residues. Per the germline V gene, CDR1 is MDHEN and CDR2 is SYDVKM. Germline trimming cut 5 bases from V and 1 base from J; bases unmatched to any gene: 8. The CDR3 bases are TGTGCCAGCAGTCCTCGACAGGGGGGTTTCCAAGAGACCCAGTACTTC. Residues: CASSPRQGGFQETQYF. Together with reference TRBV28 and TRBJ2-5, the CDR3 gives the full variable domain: DVKVTQSSRYLVKRTGEKVFLECVQDMDHENMFWYRQDPGLGLRLIYFSYDVKMKEKGDIPEGYSVSREKKERFSLILESASTNQTSMYLCASSPRQGGFQETQYFGPGTRLLVL.

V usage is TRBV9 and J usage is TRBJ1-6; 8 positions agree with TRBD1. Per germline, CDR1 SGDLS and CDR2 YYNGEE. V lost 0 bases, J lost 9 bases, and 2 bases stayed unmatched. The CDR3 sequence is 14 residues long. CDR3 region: CASSVGTGSSPLHF. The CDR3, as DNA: TGTGCCAGCAGCGTAGGGACAGGGAGTTCACCCCTCCACTTT. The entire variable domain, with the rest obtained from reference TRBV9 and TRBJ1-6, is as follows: DSGVTQTPKHLITATGQRVTLRCSPRSGDLSVYWYQQSLDQGLQFLIQYYNGEERAKGNILERFSAQQFPDLHSELNLSSLELGDSALYFCASSVGTGSSPLHFGNGTRLTVT.

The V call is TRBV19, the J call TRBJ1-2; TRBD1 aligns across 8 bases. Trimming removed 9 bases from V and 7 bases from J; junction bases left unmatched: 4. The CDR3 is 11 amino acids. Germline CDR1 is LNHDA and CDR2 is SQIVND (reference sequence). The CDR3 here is CASRRGLGYTF. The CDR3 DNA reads TGTGCCAGCCGCAGGGGGCTTGGCTACACCTTC.

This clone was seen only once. The CDR3 DNA follows: TGTGCCAGCAGCCAAGATGATGGCAGGGGGCCTGGCTACACCTTC. Translation gives CASSQDDGRGPGYTF. This sequence joins TRBV3-1 (or the pseudogene TRBV3-2) and TRBJ1-2; 8 bases are a match to TRBD1. This CDR3 contains 15 residues. The V gene end was trimmed by 0 bases and the J gene end by 7 bases; junction bases not matched to a gene: 7. The germline V gene encodes CDR1 LGHDT and CDR2 YNNKEL (reference sequence).

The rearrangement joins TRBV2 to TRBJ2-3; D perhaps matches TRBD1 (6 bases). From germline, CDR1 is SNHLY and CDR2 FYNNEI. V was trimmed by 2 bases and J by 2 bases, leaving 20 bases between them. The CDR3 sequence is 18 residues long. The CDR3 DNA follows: TGTGCCAGCAGTGAAAGTCTGGGTACAGGGTACTACACAGATACGCAGTATTTT. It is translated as CASSESLGTGYYTDTQYF.

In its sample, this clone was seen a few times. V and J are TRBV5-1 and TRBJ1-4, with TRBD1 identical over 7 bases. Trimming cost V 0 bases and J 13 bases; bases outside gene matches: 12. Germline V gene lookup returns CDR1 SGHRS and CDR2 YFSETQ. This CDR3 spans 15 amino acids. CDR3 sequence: CASSLVPGGFLGLFF. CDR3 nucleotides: TGCGCCAGCAGCTTGGTGCCAGGGGGGTTTTTAGGACTGTTTTTT. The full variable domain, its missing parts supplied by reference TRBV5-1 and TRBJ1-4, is KAGVTQTPRYLIKTRGQQVTLSCSPISGHRSVSWYQQTPGQGLQFLFEYFSETQRNKGNFPGRFSGRQFSNSRSEMNVSTLELGDSALYLCASSLVPGGFLGLFFGSGTQLSVL.

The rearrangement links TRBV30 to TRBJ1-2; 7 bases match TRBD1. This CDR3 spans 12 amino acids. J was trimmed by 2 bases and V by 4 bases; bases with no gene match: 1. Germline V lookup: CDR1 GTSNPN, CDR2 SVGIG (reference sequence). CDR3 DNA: TGTGCCTGGACAGGGGGAAACTATGGCTACACCTTC. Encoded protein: CAWTGGNYGYTF.

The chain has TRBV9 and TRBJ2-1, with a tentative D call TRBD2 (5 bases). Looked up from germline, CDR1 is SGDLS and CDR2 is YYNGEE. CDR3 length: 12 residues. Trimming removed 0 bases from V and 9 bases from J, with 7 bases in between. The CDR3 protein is CASSVVSGEQFF. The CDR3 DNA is TGTGCCAGCAGCGTAGTGAGCGGTGAGCAGTTCTTC.

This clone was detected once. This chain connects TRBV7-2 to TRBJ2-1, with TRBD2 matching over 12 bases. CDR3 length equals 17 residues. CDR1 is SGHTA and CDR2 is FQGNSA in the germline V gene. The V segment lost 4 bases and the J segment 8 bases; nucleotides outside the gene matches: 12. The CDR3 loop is CASSSLNLAGGSDEQFF. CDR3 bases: TGTGCCAGCAGCTCTCTCAACCTAGCGGGAGGGTCGGATGAGCAGTTCTTC.

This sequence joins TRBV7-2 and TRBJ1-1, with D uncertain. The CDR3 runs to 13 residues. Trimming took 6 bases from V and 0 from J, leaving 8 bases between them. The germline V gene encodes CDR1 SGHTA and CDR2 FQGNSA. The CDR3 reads CASRGEVNTEAFF. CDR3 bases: TGTGCCAGCAGGGGAGAGGTGAACACTGAAGCTTTCTTT.

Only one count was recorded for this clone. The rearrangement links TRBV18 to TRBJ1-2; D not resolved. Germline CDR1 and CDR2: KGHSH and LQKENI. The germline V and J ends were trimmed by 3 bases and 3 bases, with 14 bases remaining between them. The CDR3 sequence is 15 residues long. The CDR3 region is CASSPVSVFDYGYTF. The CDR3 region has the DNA TGTGCCAGCTCACCGGTATCAGTATTCGACTATGGCTACACCTTC.

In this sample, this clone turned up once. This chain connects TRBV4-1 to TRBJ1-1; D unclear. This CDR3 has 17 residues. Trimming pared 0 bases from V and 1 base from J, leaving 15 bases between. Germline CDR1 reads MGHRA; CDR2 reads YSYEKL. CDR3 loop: CASSQDKGDSSNTEAFF. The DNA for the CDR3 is TGCGCCAGCAGCCAAGATAAAGGAGACTCCTCGAACACTGAAGCTTTCTTT.

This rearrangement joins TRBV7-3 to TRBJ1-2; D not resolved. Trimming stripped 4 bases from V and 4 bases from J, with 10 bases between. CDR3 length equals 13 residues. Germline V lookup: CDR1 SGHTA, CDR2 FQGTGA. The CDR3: CASSSHPSYGYTF. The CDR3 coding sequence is TGTGCCAGCAGCTCGCATCCCAGCTATGGCTACACCTTC.